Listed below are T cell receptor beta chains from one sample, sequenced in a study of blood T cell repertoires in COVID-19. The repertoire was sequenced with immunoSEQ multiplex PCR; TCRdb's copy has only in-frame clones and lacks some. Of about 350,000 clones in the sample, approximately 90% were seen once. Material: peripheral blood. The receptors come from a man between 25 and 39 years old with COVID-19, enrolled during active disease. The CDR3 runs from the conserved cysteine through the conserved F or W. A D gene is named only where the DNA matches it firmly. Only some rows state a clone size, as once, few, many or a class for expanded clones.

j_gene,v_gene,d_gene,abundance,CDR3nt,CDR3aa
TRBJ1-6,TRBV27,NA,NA,TGTGCCAGCAGTTACCAGGGTTATAATTCACCCCTCCACTTT,CASSYQGYNSPLHF
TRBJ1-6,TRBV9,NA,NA,TGTGCCAGCAGCCCCCGGGAACACGGTAGCTCCTATAATTCACCCCTCCACTTT,CASSPREHGSSYNSPLHF
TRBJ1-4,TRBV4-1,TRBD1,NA,TGCGCCAGCAGCCAAGCACAGGGGGCAACTAATGAAAAACTGTTTTTT,CASSQAQGATNEKLFF
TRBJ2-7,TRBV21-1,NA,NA,TGTGCCAGCAGCAAGGCCCGAATCCTTGACTACGAGCAGTACTTC,CASSKARILDYEQYF
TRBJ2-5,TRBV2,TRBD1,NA,TGTGCCAGCAGCGAAGCGGTTAGGGGGCGACGAGAGACCCAGTACTTC,CASSEAVRGRRETQYF
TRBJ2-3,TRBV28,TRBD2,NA,TGTGCCAGCAGTCCCATAGCGGGGCCCGTTAGCACAGATACGCAGTATTTT,CASSPIAGPVSTDTQYF
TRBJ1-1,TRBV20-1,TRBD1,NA,TGCAGTGCTAGTTCGGACAGGACGTCTGAAGCTTTCTTT,CSASSDRTSEAFF
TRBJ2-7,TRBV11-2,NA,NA,TGTGCCAGCAGCTTAGATCTATACGAGCAGTACTTC,CASSLDLYEQYF
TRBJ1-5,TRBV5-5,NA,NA,TGTGCCAGCAGCTTGCGGACAGAACCTCTTGGCCAGCCCCAGCATTTT,CASSLRTEPLGQPQHF
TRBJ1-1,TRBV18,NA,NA,TGTGCCAGCTCACCCCGGGGATCAGGGGCGAACACTGAAGCTTTCTTT,CASSPRGSGANTEAFF
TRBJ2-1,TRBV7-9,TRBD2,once,TGTGCCAGCAGCCCGTGGTCTAGCGGTTACAATGAGCAGTTCTTC,CASSPWSSGYNEQFF
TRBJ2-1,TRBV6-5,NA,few,TGTGCCAGCAGTTCCCGGTCCGGGGAGCAGTTCTTC,CASSSRSGEQFF
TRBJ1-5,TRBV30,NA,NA,TGTGCCTGGAGTAAAAGCTTTCAGCCCCAGCATTTT,CAWSKSFQPQHF
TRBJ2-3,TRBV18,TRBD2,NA,TGTGCCAGCTCGCGCCTTACTAGCGGGGGTGAACCTAGCACAGATACGCAGTATTTT,CASSRLTSGGEPSTDTQYF
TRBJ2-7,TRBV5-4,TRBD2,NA,TGTGCCAGCAGCTCTCTCGATGGGACTAGCGGGGGGCCCTACGAGCAGTACTTC,CASSSLDGTSGGPYEQYF
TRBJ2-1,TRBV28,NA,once,TGTGCCAGCAGTGGACTTGATGAGCAGTTCTTC,CASSGLDEQFF
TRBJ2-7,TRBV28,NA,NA,TGTGCCAGCAGCCTTTTACGGGATGCCATCGAGCAGTACTTC,CASSLLRDAIEQYF
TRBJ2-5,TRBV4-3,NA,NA,TGCGCCAGCAGCCACATCGGGGATGAGACCCAGTACTTC,CASSHIGDETQYF
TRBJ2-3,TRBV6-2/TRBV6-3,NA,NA,TGTGCCAGCAGTTACGCGTCACCCAGGACAGATACGCAGTATTTT,CASSYASPRTDTQYF
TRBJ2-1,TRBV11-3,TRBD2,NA,TGTGCCAGCAGCTTAGATCAGGCAGGGACTAGCGGGACCAATGAGCAGTTCTTC,CASSLDQAGTSGTNEQFF
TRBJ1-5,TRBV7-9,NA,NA,TGTGCCAGCAGCTCCAGCGGGAGACCACCGCATTTT,CASSSSGRPPHF
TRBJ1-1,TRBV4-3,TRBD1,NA,TGCGCCAGCAGCCAAGATCGACAGGGGTTGTCGGCTTTCTTT,CASSQDRQGLSAFF
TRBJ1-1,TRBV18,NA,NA,TGTGCCAGCTCACTCGGGCAGGGTGGATCTGAAGCTTTCTTT,CASSLGQGGSEAFF
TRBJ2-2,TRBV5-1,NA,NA,TGCGCCAGCAGCCCTTCCACGTTCGGCAGGGGTTACACCGGGGAGCTGTTTTTT,CASSPSTFGRGYTGELFF
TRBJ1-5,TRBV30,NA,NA,TGTGCCTGGAGGGGGACACATCTGACTAATCAGCCCCAGCATTTT,CAWRGTHLTNQPQHF
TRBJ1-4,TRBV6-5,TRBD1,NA,TGTGCCAGCAGTTACCGATTCAGGGGGGTTAATGAAAAACTGTTTTTT,CASSYRFRGVNEKLFF
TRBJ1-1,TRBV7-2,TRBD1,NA,TGTGCCAGCAGCGGATCCTCCCAGGGGGCCGGGTCTGAAGCTTTCTTT,CASSGSSQGAGSEAFF
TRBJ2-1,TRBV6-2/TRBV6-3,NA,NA,TGTGCCAGCAGTTTCATAGCGGATGCCTACAATGAGCAGTTCTTC,CASSFIADAYNEQFF
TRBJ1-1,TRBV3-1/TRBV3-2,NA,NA,TGTGCCAGCAGCCAAGTCGAACTCAAACAGGGAAACGCTGAAGCTTTCTTT,CASSQVELKQGNAEAFF
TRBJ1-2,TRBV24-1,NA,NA,TGTGCCACCAGTGCGGGACTGGGCAGCGGCTACACCTTC,CATSAGLGSGYTF
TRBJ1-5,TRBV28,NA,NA,TGTGCCAGCAGTTTACGGGGGAGAGGCAATCAGCCCCAGCATTTT,CASSLRGRGNQPQHF
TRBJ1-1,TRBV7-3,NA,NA,TGTGCCAGCAGCTTAACGGAGGGTTGGAACACTGAAGCTTTCTTT,CASSLTEGWNTEAFF
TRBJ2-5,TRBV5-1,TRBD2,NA,TGCGCCAGCAGCTCATATCCCCGGGAGGGAGAGACCCAGTACTTC,CASSSYPREGETQYF
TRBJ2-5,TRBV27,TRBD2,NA,TGTGCCAGCAGTCCGCTAGCGGGGGGGCTCCAAGAGACCCAGTACTTC,CASSPLAGGLQETQYF
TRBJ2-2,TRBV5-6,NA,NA,TGTGCCAGCAGCCCAATATCAGGGGTCGGGGAGCTGTTTTTT,CASSPISGVGELFF
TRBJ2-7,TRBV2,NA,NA,TGTGCCAGCAGTGAAGCGTGGCAGGGAGGTTACGACGAGCAGTACTTC,CASSEAWQGGYDEQYF
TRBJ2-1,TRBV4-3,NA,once,TGCGCCAGCAGCCAAGAAGCGAGGCAGCCGGCAAAGTTCTTC,CASSQEARQPAKFF
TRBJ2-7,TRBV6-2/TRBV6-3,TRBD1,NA,TGTGCCAGCAGCTCCCGGATGGGACAGGGTTCCTACGAGCAGTACTTC,CASSSRMGQGSYEQYF
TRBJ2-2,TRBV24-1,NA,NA,TGTGCCACCAGTCTATCAGGGTTGAACACCGGGGAGCTGTTTTTT,CATSLSGLNTGELFF
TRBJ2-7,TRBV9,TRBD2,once,TGTGCCAGCAGCCCCAGCGGGGGGTCACCCTACGAGCAGTACTTC,CASSPSGGSPYEQYF
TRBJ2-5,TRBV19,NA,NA,TGTGCCAGTAGCTTCTCCGGACAGAGCGCCATCCACTTC,CASSFSGQSAIHF
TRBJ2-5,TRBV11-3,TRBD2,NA,TGTGCCAGCAGCGGGCGGGGGGCCCAAGAGACCCAGTACTTC,CASSGRGAQETQYF
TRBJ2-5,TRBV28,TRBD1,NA,TGTGCCAGCAGGCCCGGGACAGGGGGGGAGACCCAGTACTTC,CASRPGTGGETQYF